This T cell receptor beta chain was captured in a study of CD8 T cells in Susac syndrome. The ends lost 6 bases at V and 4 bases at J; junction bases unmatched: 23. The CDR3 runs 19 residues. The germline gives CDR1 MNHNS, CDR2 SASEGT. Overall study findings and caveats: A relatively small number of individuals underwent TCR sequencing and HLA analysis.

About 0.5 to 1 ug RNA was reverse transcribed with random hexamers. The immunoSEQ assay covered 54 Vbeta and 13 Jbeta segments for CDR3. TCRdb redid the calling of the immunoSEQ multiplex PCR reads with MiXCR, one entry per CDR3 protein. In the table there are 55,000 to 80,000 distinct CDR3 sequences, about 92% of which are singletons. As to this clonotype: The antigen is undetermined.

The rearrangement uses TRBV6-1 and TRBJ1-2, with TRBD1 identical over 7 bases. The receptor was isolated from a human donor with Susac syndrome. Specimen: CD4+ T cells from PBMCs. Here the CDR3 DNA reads TGTGCCAGCAGCGCCCCAGGGGGTACAGGCCCAGCTGGTACCTATGGCTACACCTTC. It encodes CASSAPGGTGPAGTYGYTF.